Described below is a single TCR beta chain sequence and its context. Its antigen has not been determined. No base quality values were provided; no much bigger clone lies one nucleotide off. Donors formed part of the validation cohort, which comprised over a hundred subjects and was distinct from the first cohort of over 500 subjects. The sample belongs to a study of cytomegalovirus exposure and HLA in healthy donors (dated by TCRdb to 2016 to 2017). For context, the study as a whole: A later analysis indicated that the 95 to 150 validation repertoires were generated on the platform also employed for the roughly 650 repertoires of the first cohort. The study aimed to test whether signatures of past pathogen exposure could be identified by cataloging public T cell receptors. A separate validation cohort of approximately 130 different subjects was used in addition to the roughly 640-subject first cohort. High-throughput TCR immunosequencing, statistical association of individual TCRs with disease status, and machine learning were combined to predict cytomegalovirus infection status. The research as a whole found: While some public TCRs were present in many individuals, most TCR sequences turned up only very rarely across donors. The study gave a list of about 160 TCR beta chains associated with cytomegalovirus. In both the original and validation cohorts, the classifier was reported to diagnose cytomegalovirus status with high specificity and sensitivity. It was suggested by the authors that the approach could potentially be generalized to other disease states and immunological phenotypes. A few of the identified cytomegalovirus-associated TCR beta chains were confirmed in vitro to be specific for cytomegalovirus antigens. Of the cluster scores, approximately 95% were above 0 in a later analysis, which found that TCRs clustered in the first cohort also tended to co-occur in the 95 to 150 validation repertoires. All 120 repertoires were used to score co-occurrence in the validation cohort in a later analysis, because that analysis had no HLA typing for the cohort.

According to the germline V gene, CDR1 reads SGHRS and CDR2 reads YFSETQ. The CDR3 sequence holds 13 residues, the cysteine and phenylalanine included. Just CDR3 DNA is preserved here, 39 bases in frame from base 1. V and J lose 5 bases and 8 bases, and a span of 16 bases separates them. Receptor libraries were prepared by the immunoSEQ multiplex PCR assay. Under the source paper's analysis protocol: A statistical classification framework was built for diagnosing cytomegalovirus status from the catalog of TCR beta chain sequences. Held by TCRdb, this immuneACCESS table contains in-frame sequences only and omits some clones. Under half of the omission traces to an unresolved V gene where checked; the cause of the rest is unknown. That table furnishes V, J and clone size, whereas the DNA furnished D and trimming. Present in this sample are 150,000 to 250,000 clones, 84% of which were seen just once. The ten most abundant clones make up 13% of the sample.

The specimen was PBMCs. The chain is assembled from TRBV5-1 and TRBJ1-2, with a weak D call of TRBD1 (6 bases match). This TCR was recovered from a woman in her thirties in good health and CMV-seropositive. The CDR3 loop reads CASRSSGGGGYTF. The nucleotides read TGCGCCAGCAGGTCCTCGGGGGGCGGCGGCTACACCTTC.